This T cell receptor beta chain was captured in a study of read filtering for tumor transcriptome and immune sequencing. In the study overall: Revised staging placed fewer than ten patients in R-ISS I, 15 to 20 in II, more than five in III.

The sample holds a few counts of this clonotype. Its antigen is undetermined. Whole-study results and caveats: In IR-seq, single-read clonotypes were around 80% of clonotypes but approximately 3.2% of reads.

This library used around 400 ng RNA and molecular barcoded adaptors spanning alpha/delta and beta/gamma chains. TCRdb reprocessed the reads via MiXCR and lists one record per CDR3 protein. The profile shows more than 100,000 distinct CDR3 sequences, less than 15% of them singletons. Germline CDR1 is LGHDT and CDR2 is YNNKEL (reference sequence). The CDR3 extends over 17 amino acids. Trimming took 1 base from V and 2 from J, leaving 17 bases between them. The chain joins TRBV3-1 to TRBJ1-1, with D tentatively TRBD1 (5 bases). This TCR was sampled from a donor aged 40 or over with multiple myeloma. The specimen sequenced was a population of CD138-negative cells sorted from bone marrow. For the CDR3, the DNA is TGTGCCAGCAGCCAAGTAGTACCGGGACGGAGAAACACTGAAGCTTTCTTT. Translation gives CASSQVVPGRRNTEAFF.